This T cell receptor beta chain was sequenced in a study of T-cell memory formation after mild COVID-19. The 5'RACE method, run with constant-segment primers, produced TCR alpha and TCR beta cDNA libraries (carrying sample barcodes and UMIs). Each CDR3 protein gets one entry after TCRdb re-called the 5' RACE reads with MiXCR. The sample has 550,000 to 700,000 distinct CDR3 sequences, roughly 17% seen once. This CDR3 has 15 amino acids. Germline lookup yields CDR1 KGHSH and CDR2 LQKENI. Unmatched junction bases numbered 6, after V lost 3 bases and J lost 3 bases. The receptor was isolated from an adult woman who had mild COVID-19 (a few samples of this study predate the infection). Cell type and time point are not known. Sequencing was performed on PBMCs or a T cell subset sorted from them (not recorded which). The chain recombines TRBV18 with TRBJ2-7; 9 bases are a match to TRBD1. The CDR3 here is CASSPGTGRLYEQYF. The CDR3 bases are TGTGCCAGCTCACCCGGGACAGGGCGCCTCTACGAGCAGTACTTC. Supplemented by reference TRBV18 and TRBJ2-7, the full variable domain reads NAGVMQNPRHLVRRRGQEARLRCSPMKGHSHVYWYRQLPEEGLKFMVYLQKENIIDESGMPKERFSAEFPKEGPSILRIQQVVRGDSAAYFCASSPGTGRLYEQYFGPGTRLTVT.